The present TCR beta chain was sequenced within a study of spatial heterogeneity in lung cancer. Study information: The donors, about 74 patients with untreated early-stage non-small cell lung cancer, provided the samples. Combinations of a unique TCR and a UMI were tallied in raw reads, and on average each appeared more than ten times. Sequenced were any available follow-up PBMC samples, which had been obtained a median of about 22 months after resection.

TCR cDNA molecules each carried a unique molecular identifier. TCRdb itself ran the 5' RACE reads through MiXCR, one entry per CDR3 protein. Of about 26,000 distinct CDR3 sequences listed, roughly 5.5% are singletons. Germline V lookup: CDR1 SGHTA, CDR2 FQGTGA. V shed 4 bases and J 3 bases; nucleotides not matched to a gene: 4. CDR3 size: 15 residues. The time point here: blood at routine non-recurrence follow-up after resection. Whole RNA, isolated from tumor, nontumor lung or frozen PBMC, was sequenced without prior sorting. The receptor comes from a male donor with early-stage non-small cell lung cancer. Sequencing used PBMCs, obtained at follow-up. This chain connects TRBV7-3 to TRBJ1-2, with 11 bases identical to TRBD1. The CDR3 here is CASSSGQGAYYGYTF. The DNA of the CDR3 is TGTGCCAGCAGCTCCGGACAGGGGGCGTACTATGGCTACACCTTC.